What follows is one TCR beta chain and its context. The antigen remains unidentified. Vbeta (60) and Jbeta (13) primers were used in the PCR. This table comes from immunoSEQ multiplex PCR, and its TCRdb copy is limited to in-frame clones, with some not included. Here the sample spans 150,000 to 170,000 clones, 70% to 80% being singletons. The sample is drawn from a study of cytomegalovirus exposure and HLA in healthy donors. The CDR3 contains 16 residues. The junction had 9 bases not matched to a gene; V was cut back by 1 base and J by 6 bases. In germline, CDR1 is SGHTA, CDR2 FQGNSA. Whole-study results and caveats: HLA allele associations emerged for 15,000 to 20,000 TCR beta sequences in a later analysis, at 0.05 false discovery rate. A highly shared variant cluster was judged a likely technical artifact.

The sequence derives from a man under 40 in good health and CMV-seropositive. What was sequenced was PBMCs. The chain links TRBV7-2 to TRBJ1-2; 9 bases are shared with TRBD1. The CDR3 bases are TGTGCCAGCAGCTTAGTAGGCCTGACAGGGGGACATGGCTACACCTTC. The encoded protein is CASSLVGLTGGHGYTF. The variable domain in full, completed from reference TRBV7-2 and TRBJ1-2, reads GAGVSQSPSNKVTEKGKDVELRCDPISGHTALYWYRQSLGQGLEFLIYFQGNSAPDKSGLPSDRFSAERTGGSVSTLTIQRTQQEDSAVYLCASSLVGLTGGHGYTFGSGTRLTVV.